This TCR beta chain was identified in a study of shared clonotypes between healthy human individuals. Sequencing used immunoSEQ multiplex PCR; TCRdb keeps in-frame clones, though not all of them. This table holds around 690,000 clones, about 90% found once. This CDR3 has 17 residues. With V trimmed by 3 bases and J by 1 base, 6 bases remained unmatched. Per the germline V gene, CDR1 is MGHRA and CDR2 is YSYEKL. The rearrangement links TRBV4-1 to TRBJ2-1, with 10 bases matching TRBD2. This receptor was taken from a man aged 18-30 years in good health. Some clones in this sample may be carry-over from other donors' samples. The sample consisted of memory CD8+ T cells from PBMCs. Subset noted: CD45RO+ cells pooled with CCR7-negative TemRA cells. The CDR3 coding sequence is TGCGCCAGCAGCCATGACGGACTAGCGGAATCCTACAATGAGCAGTTCTTC. It translates to CASSHDGLAESYNEQFF.